Presented here are 18 T cell receptor beta chains from one specimen sequenced in a study of PD-1 blockade in classical Hodgkin lymphoma. After autologous stem cell transplantation all patients relapsed, and prior brentuximab vedotin exposure differed between cohorts. Some clones are missing from TCRdb's copy, which holds only in-frame ones; the method was immunoSEQ multiplex PCR. The table shows more than 90,000 clones, with roughly 91% occurring only once. The specimen comprised peripheral blood mononuclear cells (PBMCs), sampled before the second cycle of nivolumab. All receptors derive from a human donor with classical Hodgkin lymphoma.

CDR3 sequence reads: CASSLEARSGGYTF. In nucleotides, the CDR3 is TGTGCCAGCAGCTTGGAAGCGAGATCGGGGGGCTACACCTTC. The rearrangement joins TRBV5-4 to TRBJ1-2; the D is unclear. Trimming removed 0 bases from V and 8 bases from J, with 14 bases in between. CDR3 size: 14 residues. The germline gives CDR1 SGHNT, CDR2 YYREEE (reference sequence).

The chain has TRBV27 and TRBJ1-1, with D possibly being TRBD1 (5 bases). The CDR3 sequence is 13 residues long. Germline CDR1 reads MNHEY; CDR2 reads SMNVEV (reference sequence). V was trimmed by 8 bases and J by 3 bases, leaving 13 bases between them. CDR3 in amino acids: CASSRGGDTEAFF. The DNA of the CDR3 is TGTGCCAGCTCCCGTGGAGGGGACACTGAAGCTTTCTTT.

This rearrangement joins TRBV20-1 to TRBJ1-3; D is ambiguous. The CDR3 runs to 11 residues. V lost 6 bases, J lost 8 bases, and 11 bases lay in between. In germline, CDR1 is DFQATT, CDR2 SNEGSKA (reference sequence). CDR3 region: CSARTRDTIYF. In DNA form, the CDR3 reads TGCAGTGCCCGTACTAGGGACACCATATATTTT.

On this clone: Within the sample, other DNA sequences also encode this same CDR3. The chain links TRBV7-6 to TRBJ2-1, with D possibly being TRBD2 (6 bases). The germline V and J ends were trimmed by 4 bases and 13 bases, with 17 bases remaining between them. Germline values: CDR1 SGHVS, CDR2 FNYEAQ. The CDR3 consists of 13 residues. The CDR3 DNA is TGTGCCAGCAGCTCACAACAAGGCGGGGATCAGTTCTTC. Its translation is CASSSQQGGDQFF.

In nucleotides, the CDR3 is TGTGCCAGTAGTATAGGAGCTAGCCTCCAAGAGACCCAGTACTTC. Its translation: CASSIGASLQETQYF. V usage is TRBV19 and J usage is TRBJ2-5; a possible D gene is TRBD2 (5 bases). Germline CDR1 is LNHDA and CDR2 is SQIVND (reference sequence). The CDR3 covers 15 residues. V lost 1 base to trimming and J lost 1 base, with 10 bases between them.

The chain carries TRBV7-2 and TRBJ2-1; D is perhaps TRBD2 (5 bases). Germline-derived CDR1 and CDR2 are SGHTA and FQGNSA. This CDR3 spans 14 amino acids. Trimming shortened V by 0 bases and J by 9 bases, and 12 bases separated the two germline ends. CDR3 bases: TGTGCCAGCAGCTTAGCCCAACTAGTCGGTGAGCAGTTCTTC. It translates to CASSLAQLVGEQFF.

This chain connects TRBV27 to TRBJ2-7; D might be TRBD1 (6 bases). Germline V CDR1 and CDR2: MNHEY, SMNVEV (reference sequence). Trimming shortened V by 3 bases and J by 10 bases, and 10 bases separated the two germline ends. The CDR3 length is 11 residues. CDR3 sequence (DNA): TGTGCCAGCAGTTTCGGACAGCGTCAGTACTTC. Amino acid sequence: CASSFGQRQYF.

The rearrangement joins TRBV7-9 to TRBJ2-7; D remains unclear. The CDR3 covers 11 residues. Trimming removed 5 bases at V and 6 bases at J, with 8 bases between. CDR1 is SEHNR, CDR2 FQNEAQ, per germline (reference sequence). CDR3 residues: CASSGPLEQYF. CDR3 nucleotides: TGTGCCAGCAGCGGTCCTCTCGAGCAGTACTTC.

The CDR3 sequence is CASSPQGFHEQYF. As DNA, the CDR3 is TGTGCCAGCAGTCCACAGGGATTCCACGAGCAGTACTTC. V usage is TRBV6-5 and J usage is TRBJ2-7; D is perhaps TRBD1 (6 bases). V lost 5 bases and J lost 5, with 13 bases in between. The germline V gene encodes CDR1 MNHEY and CDR2 SVGAGI. The CDR3 is made up of 13 amino acids.

The V gene is TRBV11-1, the J gene TRBJ1-2; D not resolved. The CDR3 runs to 12 residues. The ends were cut back, 0 bases at V and 3 bases at J, with 2 bases in the middle. The germline V gene has CDR1 SGHAT and CDR2 FQDESV (reference sequence). CDR3: CASSLADYGYTF. The CDR3 nucleotides read TGTGCCAGCAGCTTAGCTGACTATGGCTACACCTTC.

V is TRBV19 and J is TRBJ1-1; 7 bases fit TRBD1. Looked up from germline, CDR1 is LNHDA and CDR2 is SQIVND (reference sequence). CDR3 length equals 15 residues. J was trimmed by 1 base and V by 5 bases; bases with no gene match: 7. CDR3 residues: CASSVTPGGNTEAFF. Here the CDR3 DNA reads TGTGCCAGTAGTGTCACCCCAGGGGGGAACACTGAAGCTTTCTTT.

The V call is TRBV6-6, the J call TRBJ1-2; D is possibly TRBD1 (6 bases). The CDR3 is 15 residues long. Per the germline V gene, CDR1 is MNHNY and CDR2 is SVGAGI (reference sequence). V dropped 0 bases and J dropped 8 bases, with 16 bases sitting between them. The CDR3 is CASSYSMGGPWGYTF. Here the CDR3 DNA reads TGTGCCAGCAGTTACTCGATGGGGGGGCCGTGGGGCTACACCTTC.

The chain is built from TRBV5-8 and TRBJ1-2; unclear D gene. The germline V gene encodes CDR1 SGHTS and CDR2 YDEGEE. V was cut by 0 bases and J by 0 bases, with 3 bases left in between. The CDR3 consists of 13 residues. CDR3 nucleotide sequence: TGTGCCAGCAGCTTGGAGGCTAACTATGGCTACACCTTC. It is translated as CASSLEANYGYTF.

The J gene is TRBJ2-2, the V gene TRBV9, with D unclear. Germline loops: CDR1 SGDLS, CDR2 YYNGEE. CDR3 size: 12 residues. V lost 3 bases and J 4 bases, leaving 4 bases between the germline ends. The CDR3 bases are TGTGCCAGCAGCGGCTTCACCGGGGAGCTGTTTTTT. Encoded protein: CASSGFTGELFF.

The DNA of the CDR3 is TGTGCCAGCAGTAACCGGCAGGGTGCCGGAAACACCATATATTTT. Its translation is CASSNRQGAGNTIYF. The chain employs TRBV27 and TRBJ1-3; D perhaps matches TRBD1 (5 bases). V gave up 5 bases and J gave up 4 bases, with 15 bases separating them. Germline assignment: CDR1 MNHEY and CDR2 SMNVEV (reference sequence). This CDR3 spans 15 amino acids.

For this clone: The junction and the germline gene differ at one end; a read error may be behind it. J is TRBJ2-3 and V is TRBV19, with 7 nucleotides matching TRBD1. CDR1 is LNHDA and CDR2 is SQIVND in the germline V gene (reference sequence). The CDR3 covers 13 residues. CDR3 protein: CASSMASRDSLNF. DNA of the CDR3: TGTGCCAGTAGTATGGCATCTAGGGACAGCCTGAATTTT.

V gene TRBV28 combines with J gene TRBJ1-1, with D unresolved. The CDR3 extends over 16 amino acids. In germline, CDR1 is MDHEN, CDR2 SYDVKM. The germline V and J ends were trimmed by 1 base and 0 bases, with 12 bases remaining between them. Written as DNA, the CDR3 is TGTGCCAGCAGTTTATCGCTAGTAGTGATGAACACTGAAGCTTTCTTT. It specifies CASSLSLVVMNTEAFF.

The chain joins TRBV7-6 to TRBJ1-2; D is undetermined. Germline-derived CDR1 and CDR2 are SGHVS and FNYEAQ. V was clipped by 1 base and J by 4 bases, with 7 bases between them. The CDR3 is 13 amino acids. CDR3 sequence: CASSLDGSYGYTF. CDR3 bases: TGTGCCAGCAGCTTAGATGGGAGCTATGGCTACACCTTC.